The TCR beta chain under discussion was sequenced for a study of identical twins. As regards this clonotype: Its matching antigen is unknown.

Regarding the study as a whole: Out-of-frame TCR alpha sharing observed in monozygotic twins exceeded model estimates. The abundant beta clonotypes from cord blood had fewer insertions, and memory repertoires had none of this. Weaker excess sharing between twins was seen in beta out-of-frame sequences.

Through template switching, a universal primer site was introduced, and the cDNA contained unique molecular identifiers. TCRdb re-derived calls from the 5' RACE reads in MiXCR, one entry per CDR3 protein. The sample consists of 1.5 million to 2 million distinct CDR3 sequences, 32% of them appearing once. The V gene's germline CDR1 is SGHRS and CDR2 YFSETQ. This CDR3 region has 15 residues. V gene TRBV5-1 combines with J gene TRBJ2-4; 10 nucleotides align to TRBD2. The DNA end is a closer match to TRBJ2-7, so the J assignment may be wrong. What was sequenced was cord blood. This sequence originates from a newborn girl in good health. The CDR3 sequence is CASSLGAGGNYEQYF. CDR3 bases: TGCGCCAGCAGCTTGGGAGCGGGAGGGAACTACGAGCAGTACTTC.